What follows are 9 T cell receptor beta chains derived from one specimen sequenced in a study of T cell repertoires in cytomegalovirus infection. One entry per CDR3 protein results from TCRdb running MiXCR on the reads. In the table there are almost 300,000 distinct CDR3 sequences, roughly a tenth of which are singletons. The specimen sequenced was PBMCs. These receptors all stem from a human donor in good health (CMV status not recorded). Some clones in this sample may be carry-over from other donors' samples.

This clonotype was counted at least ten times. The genes are TRBV5-5 and TRBJ1-1; a possible D gene is TRBD1 (6 bases). The V end lost 0 bases, the J end lost 1 base, and 10 bases lay between the germline ends. Germline values: CDR1 SGHKS, CDR2 YYEKEE (reference sequence). This CDR3 has 15 amino acids. The DNA for the CDR3 is TGTGCCAGCAGCTTGGTAGGGGGGGCGAACACTGAAGCTTTCTTT. This codes for CASSLVGGANTEAFF.

This clonotype was seen at least ten times. The chain joins TRBV28 to TRBJ2-1; TRBD2 aligns across 12 bases. Germline-derived CDR1 and CDR2 are MDHEN and SYDVKM. V lost 8 bases, J lost 8 bases, and 7 bases stayed unmatched. This CDR3 contains 14 residues. Here the CDR3 DNA reads TGTGCCAGCCTTGGACTAGCGGGGTTCGATGAGCAGTTCTTC. This codes for CASLGLAGFDEQFF.

V and J are TRBV28 and TRBJ1-2; 9 bases agree with TRBD1. The germline V gene encodes CDR1 MDHEN and CDR2 SYDVKM. This CDR3 has 16 amino acids. The junction had 10 bases not matched to a gene; V was cut back by 5 bases and J by 3 bases. Here the CDR3 DNA reads TGTGCCAGCAGTACCGGGACAGGGCGGTTACACTATGGCTACACCTTC. It encodes CASSTGTGRLHYGYTF.

The chain has TRBV2 and TRBJ1-1, with a weak D call TRBD1 (5 bases). This CDR3 comprises 14 residues. V gave up 6 bases and J gave up 6 bases, with 17 bases separating them. From germline, CDR1 is SNHLY and CDR2 FYNNEI. CDR3 residues: CASSDPGAGAEAFF. CDR3 nucleotide sequence: TGTGCCAGCAGCGACCCCGGGGCCGGGGCTGAAGCTTTCTTT.

This clonotype was found many times. The chain links TRBV5-1 to TRBJ1-4, with D unclear. In germline, CDR1 is SGHRS, CDR2 YFSETQ. V lost 0 bases, J lost 0 bases, and 6 bases lay in between. The CDR3 extends over 15 amino acids. The CDR3 DNA reads TGCGCCAGCAGCTTGGAGGCAGCAACTAATGAAAAACTGTTTTTT. As protein: CASSLEAATNEKLFF.

CDR3 bases: TGCGCCAGCAGGACCCCGGGCGGTGGAAACACCATATATTTT. Amino acid sequence: CASRTPGGGNTIYF. The rearrangement uses TRBV10-2 and TRBJ1-3, with D unresolved. The CDR3 totals 14 residues. Trimming took 6 bases from V and 3 from J, leaving 12 bases between them. Germline V CDR1 and CDR2: WSHSY, SAAADI.

This clonotype was seen repeatedly, ten times or more. The rearrangement links TRBV6-1 to TRBJ2-2, with D maybe TRBD1 (6 bases). With 5 bases removed from V and 5 bases from J, the gap between germline ends came to 15 bases. This CDR3 is 15 amino acids long. Germline CDR1 is MNHNS and CDR2 is SASEGT. The CDR3 DNA reads TGTGCCAGCAGTCCCGGACAGAGGTTGACCGGGGAGCTGTTTTTT. Its protein product is CASSPGQRLTGELFF.

This clonotype was picked up a small number of times. The V gene is TRBV28, the J gene TRBJ1-4; D is unclear. This CDR3 is built from 12 residues. Trimming removed 4 bases from V and 8 bases from J, with 8 bases in between. The germline CDR1 and CDR2 sequences are MDHEN and SYDVKM. The CDR3 reads CASSSGPEKLFF. CDR3 nucleotide sequence: TGTGCCAGCAGTTCTGGACCCGAAAAACTGTTTTTT.

This clonotype was counted ten times or more. This chain uses TRBV13 with TRBJ2-7; D is possibly TRBD1 (6 bases). V lost 5 bases and J lost 3, with 14 bases in between. The germline V gene has CDR1 PRHDT and CDR2 FYEKMQ (reference sequence). The CDR3 totals 14 residues. The DNA of the CDR3 is TGTGCCAGCAGCGCTGGACAGTGGAACTACGAGCAGTACTTC. It translates to CASSAGQWNYEQYF.